Following are 11 T cell receptor beta chains from one sample sequenced in a study of cytomegalovirus exposure and HLA in healthy donors. The study ran its PCR with 60 Vbeta and 13 Jbeta primers. The table came from immunoSEQ multiplex PCR; TCRdb's copy has only in-frame clones and leaves some out. Here the sample spans around 150,000 clones, 82% being singletons. The sequenced material came from PBMCs. The origin of the receptors is a woman in her forties or fifties in good health and CMV-seropositive.

The rearrangement joins TRBV30 to TRBJ1-1; D unclear. The CDR3 has 12 residues. V lost 3 bases and J lost 5, with 10 bases in between. The germline V gene encodes CDR1 GTSNPN and CDR2 SVGIG (reference sequence). This CDR3 reads CAWRGSGTEAFF. CDR3 in DNA: TGTGCCTGGAGGGGGTCGGGGACTGAAGCTTTCTTT.

The chain carries TRBV2 and TRBJ2-3, with a weak D call TRBD2 (6 bases). CDR1 is SNHLY and CDR2 is FYNNEI in the germline V gene. The V gene lost 3 bases and the J gene lost 1 base, with 20 bases spanning the gap. The CDR3 is made up of 18 amino acids. The CDR3: CASSDPWRGTLRTDTQYF. CDR3 nucleotide sequence: TGTGCCAGCAGTGATCCCTGGCGGGGAACGTTACGCACAGATACGCAGTATTTT. The whole variable domain, remainder taken from reference TRBV2 and TRBJ2-3, is EPEVTQTPSHQVTQMGQEVILRCVPISNHLYFYWYRQILGQKVEFLVSFYNNEISEKSEIFDDQFSVERPDGSNFTLKIRSTKLEDSAMYFCASSDPWRGTLRTDTQYFGPGTRLTVL.

The chain joins TRBV7-9 to TRBJ1-3, with D possibly matching TRBD1 (6 bases). This CDR3 spans 15 amino acids. V was trimmed by 1 base and J by 4 bases, leaving 11 bases between them. Germline V gene data show CDR1 as SEHNR and CDR2 as FQNEAQ (reference sequence). The CDR3 coding sequence is TGTGCCAGCAGCTTAGGGCCAGGGGTAGGAAACACCATATATTTT. This codes for CASSLGPGVGNTIYF.

In regard to this clone: Its ends do not fully match the called genes, so a read error is possible. The V and J genes are TRBV5-1 and TRBJ1-2; weak D call: TRBD1 (5 bases). The germline V gene encodes CDR1 SGHRS and CDR2 YFSETQ. The CDR3 contains 13 residues. DNA for the CDR3: TGCGCCAGCAGTCAAGTTGGGGACTACGGCTACACCTTC. Its protein is CASSQVGDYGYTF.

This chain links TRBV6-5 with TRBJ1-3; D call uncertain. CDR1 and CDR2 (germline): MNHEY, SVGAGI. This CDR3 has 14 amino acids. V dropped 5 bases and J dropped 0 bases, with 8 bases sitting between them. The CDR3 region has the DNA TGTGCCAGCAGTCGACACGGCTCTGGAAACACCATATATTTT. The encoded protein is CASSRHGSGNTIYF.

The chain couples TRBV28 to TRBJ2-3; 10 bases map to TRBD1. The trim removed 3 bases at V and 3 bases at J, leaving 9 bases unmatched. CDR1 is MDHEN, CDR2 SYDVKM, per germline. The CDR3 runs 17 residues. CDR3 DNA sequence: TGTGCCAGCAGTTTTACACCGGGACAGGGGTTTACAGATACGCAGTATTTT. Its translation: CASSFTPGQGFTDTQYF.

This sequence joins TRBV6-5 and TRBJ2-2, with 9 positions matching TRBD1. Unmatched junction bases numbered 3, after V lost 7 bases and J lost 3 bases. Germline V gene data show CDR1 as MNHEY and CDR2 as SVGAGI. The CDR3 totals 14 residues. The CDR3 loop is CASTRQGDTGELFF. Written as DNA, the CDR3 is TGTGCCAGCACCAGACAGGGGGACACCGGGGAGCTGTTTTTT.

The chain is built from TRBV10-1 and TRBJ2-3; D is uncertain. Germline CDR1 reads WNHNN; CDR2 reads SYGVQD (reference sequence). The CDR3 covers 13 residues. V was clipped by 0 bases and J by 6 bases, with 7 bases between them. This CDR3 reads CASSESLGDTQYF. The DNA for the CDR3 is TGCGCCAGCAGTGAGTCGCTCGGGGATACGCAGTATTTT.

This sequence joins TRBV5-8 and TRBJ2-3; D possibly corresponds to TRBD2 (6 bases). The germline CDR1 and CDR2 sequences are SGHTS and YDEGEE. The length of the CDR3 is 13 residues. With 7 bases removed from V and 5 bases from J, the gap between germline ends came to 14 bases. DNA of the CDR3: TGTGCCAGCTCTTACGGGACTGGAGATACGCAGTATTTT. As protein: CASSYGTGDTQYF.

The V gene is TRBV4-1, the J gene TRBJ2-5; the match to TRBD2 covers 8 bases. The CDR3 sequence is 16 residues long. With V trimmed by 4 bases and J by 5 bases, 12 bases remained unmatched. Germline V lookup: CDR1 MGHRA, CDR2 YSYEKL. CDR3 region: CASSPEVAGGGETQYF. The CDR3 DNA follows: TGCGCCAGCAGCCCTGAAGTGGCGGGAGGTGGGGAGACCCAGTACTTC.

The sample holds one count of this clone. The chain has TRBV5-1 and TRBJ2-1; 9 nucleotides agree with TRBD1. J gave up 9 bases and V 1 base, and 5 bases lay outside the gene matches. There are 14 residues in the CDR3. Germline-derived CDR1 and CDR2 are SGHRS and YFSETQ. The CDR3 loop is CASSLLATGGEQFF. The CDR3 DNA is TGCGCCAGCAGCTTGCTCGCGACAGGGGGTGAGCAGTTCTTC.